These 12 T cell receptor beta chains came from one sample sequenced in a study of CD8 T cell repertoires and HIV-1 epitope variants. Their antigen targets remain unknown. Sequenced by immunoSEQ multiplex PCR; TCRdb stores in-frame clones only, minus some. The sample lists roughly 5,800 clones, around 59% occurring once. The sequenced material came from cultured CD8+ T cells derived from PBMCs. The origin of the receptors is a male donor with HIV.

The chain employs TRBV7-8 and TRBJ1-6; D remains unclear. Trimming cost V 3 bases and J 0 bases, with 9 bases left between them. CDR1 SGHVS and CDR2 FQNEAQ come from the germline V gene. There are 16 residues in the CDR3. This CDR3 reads CASSLSVTSYNSPLHF. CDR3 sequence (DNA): TGTGCCAGCAGCTTGTCGGTTACCTCCTATAATTCACCCCTCCACTTT.

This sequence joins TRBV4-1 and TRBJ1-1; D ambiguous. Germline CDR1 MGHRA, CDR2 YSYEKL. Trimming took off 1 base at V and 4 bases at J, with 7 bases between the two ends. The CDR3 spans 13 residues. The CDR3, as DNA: TGCGCCAGCAGCCAAGGAGGGAGCACTGAAGCTTTCTTT. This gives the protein CASSQGGSTEAFF.

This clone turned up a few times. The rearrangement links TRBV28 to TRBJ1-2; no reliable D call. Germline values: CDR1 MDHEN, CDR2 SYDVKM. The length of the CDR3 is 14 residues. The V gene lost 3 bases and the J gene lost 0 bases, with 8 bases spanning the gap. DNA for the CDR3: TGTGCCAGCAGTTTTGAGCTCGCTAACTATGGCTACACCTTC. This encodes CASSFELANYGYTF.

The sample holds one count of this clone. The DNA of the CDR3 is TGTGCCAGCAGGGCTGACAGTTTCACAGATACGCAGTATTTT. Translation gives CASRADSFTDTQYF. The chain is built from TRBV2 and TRBJ2-3, with D possibly TRBD1 on 5 matching bases. With 6 bases removed from V and 2 bases from J, the gap between germline ends came to 12 bases. The CDR3 is made up of 14 amino acids. Germline V gene lookup returns CDR1 SNHLY and CDR2 FYNNEI. Together with reference TRBV2 and TRBJ2-3, the CDR3 gives the full variable domain: EPEVTQTPSHQVTQMGQEVILRCVPISNHLYFYWYRQILGQKVEFLVSFYNNEISEKSEIFDDQFSVERPDGSNFTLKIRSTKLEDSAMYFCASRADSFTDTQYFGPGTRLTVL.

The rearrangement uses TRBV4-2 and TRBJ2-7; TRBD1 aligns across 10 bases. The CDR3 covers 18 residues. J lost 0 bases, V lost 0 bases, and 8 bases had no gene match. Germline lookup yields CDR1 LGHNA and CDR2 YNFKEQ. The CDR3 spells CASSQELLGQGSSYEQYF. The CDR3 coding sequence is TGTGCCAGCAGCCAAGAACTCCTGGGACAGGGGAGCTCCTACGAGCAGTACTTC.

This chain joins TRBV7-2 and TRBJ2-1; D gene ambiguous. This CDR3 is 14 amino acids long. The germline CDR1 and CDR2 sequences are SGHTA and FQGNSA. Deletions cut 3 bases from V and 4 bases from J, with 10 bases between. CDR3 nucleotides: TGTGCCAGCAGCTTGAGTAGCCGGTACAATGAGCAGTTCTTC. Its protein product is CASSLSSRYNEQFF.

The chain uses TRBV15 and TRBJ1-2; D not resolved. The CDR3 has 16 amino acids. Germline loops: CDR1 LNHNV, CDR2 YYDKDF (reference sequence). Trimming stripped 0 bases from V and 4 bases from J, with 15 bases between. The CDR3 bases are TGTGCCACCAGCAGAGATCGGTGGACCCATGTCTATGGCTACACCTTC. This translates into CATSRDRWTHVYGYTF.

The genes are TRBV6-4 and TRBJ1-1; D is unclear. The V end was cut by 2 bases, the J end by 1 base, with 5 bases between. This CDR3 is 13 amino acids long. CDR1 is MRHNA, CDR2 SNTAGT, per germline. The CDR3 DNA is TGTGCCAGCAGTGACACTTGGAACACTGAAGCTTTCTTT. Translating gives CASSDTWNTEAFF.

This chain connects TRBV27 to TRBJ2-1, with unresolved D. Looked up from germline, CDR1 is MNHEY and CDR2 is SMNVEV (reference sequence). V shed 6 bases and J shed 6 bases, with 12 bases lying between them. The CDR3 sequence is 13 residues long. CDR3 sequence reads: CASSPWIGNEQFF. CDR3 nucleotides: TGTGCCAGCAGCCCTTGGATAGGCAATGAGCAGTTCTTC.

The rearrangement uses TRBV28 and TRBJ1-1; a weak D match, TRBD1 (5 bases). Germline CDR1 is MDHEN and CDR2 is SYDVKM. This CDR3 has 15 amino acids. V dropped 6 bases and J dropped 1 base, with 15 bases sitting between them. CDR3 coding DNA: TGTGCCAGCAGACAATACCGCGGGGGGAACACTGAAGCTTTCTTT. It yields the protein CASRQYRGGNTEAFF. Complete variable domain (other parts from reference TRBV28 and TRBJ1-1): DVKVTQSSRYLVKRTGEKVFLECVQDMDHENMFWYRQDPGLGLRLIYFSYDVKMKEKGDIPEGYSVSREKKERFSLILESASTNQTSMYLCASRQYRGGNTEAFFGQGTRLTVV.

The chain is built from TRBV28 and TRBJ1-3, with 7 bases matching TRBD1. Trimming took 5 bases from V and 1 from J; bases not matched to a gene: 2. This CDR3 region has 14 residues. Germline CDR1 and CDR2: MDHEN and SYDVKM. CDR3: CASSQTGSGNTIYF. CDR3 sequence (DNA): TGTGCCAGCAGTCAGACAGGGTCTGGAAACACCATATATTTT.

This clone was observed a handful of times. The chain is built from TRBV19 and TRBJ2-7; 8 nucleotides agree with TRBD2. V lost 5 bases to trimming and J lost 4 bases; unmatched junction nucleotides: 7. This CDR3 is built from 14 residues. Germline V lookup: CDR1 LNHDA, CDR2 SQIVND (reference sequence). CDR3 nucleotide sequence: TGTGCCAGTAGTTTTGCGAGCGGGAGTTACGAGCAGTACTTC. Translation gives CASSFASGSYEQYF.